These 16 T cell receptor beta chains were sequenced from one sample in a study of cytomegalovirus exposure and HLA in healthy donors. Primers included in the PCR were 60 Vbeta and 13 Jbeta primers. Sequencing was performed with immunoSEQ multiplex PCR; in TCRdb, only in-frame clones are kept and a portion is missing. The sample has roughly 160,000 clones; 77% are singletons. The sequencing sample was made of PBMCs. The receptors derive from a woman aged 25-40 years in good health and CMV-seronegative.

This clone was counted between two and nine times. This chain joins TRBV5-6 and TRBJ2-1; a weak D match, TRBD1 (6 bases). Germline-derived CDR1 and CDR2 are SGHDT and YYEEEE. Trimming stripped 4 bases from V and 0 bases from J, with 11 bases between. The CDR3 covers 15 residues. The CDR3 coding sequence is TGTGCCAGCAGCCAGGACAGACTCTCCTACAATGAGCAGTTCTTC. Protein sequence: CASSQDRLSYNEQFF. Full variable domain (missing parts from reference TRBV5-6 and TRBJ2-1): DAGVTQSPTHLIKTRGQQVTLRCSPKSGHDTVSWYQQALGQGPQFIFQYYEEEERQRGNFPDRFSGHQFPNYSSELNVNALLLGDSALYLCASSQDRLSYNEQFFGPGTRLTVL.

This clone has just a few counts. CDR3 DNA: TGCGCCAGCAGCCAAGATCAGACTAGCCATAATGAGCAGTTCTTC. Translation gives CASSQDQTSHNEQFF. The V call is TRBV4-3, the J call TRBJ2-1; 7 positions match TRBD2. V lost 0 bases and J lost 7; bases outside the gene matches: 6. The CDR3 length is 15 residues. The germline V gene has CDR1 LGHNA and CDR2 YSLEER.

The chain carries TRBV6-5 and TRBJ1-1; D is perhaps TRBD1 (5 bases). V was cut by 1 base and J by 1 base, with 10 bases left in between. The CDR3 runs 15 residues. The germline V gene encodes CDR1 MNHEY and CDR2 SVGAGI. This CDR3 reads CASSYWGDENTEAFF. The CDR3 DNA reads TGTGCCAGCAGTTACTGGGGGGATGAGAACACTGAAGCTTTCTTT.

The chain couples TRBV19 to TRBJ2-1; 7 bases fit TRBD2. J was trimmed by 7 bases and V by 8 bases; bases with no gene match: 14. Germline V gene data show CDR1 as LNHDA and CDR2 as SQIVND (reference sequence). This CDR3 has 15 residues. CDR3 loop: CASRDRDYRWNEQFF. The CDR3 DNA is TGTGCCAGTCGAGACCGGGACTACCGCTGGAATGAGCAGTTCTTC.

V and J are TRBV5-6 and TRBJ2-5, with 7 bases identical to TRBD2. Germline CDR1 reads SGHDT; CDR2 reads YYEEEE. J lost 5 bases, V lost 5 bases, and 12 bases had no gene match. The CDR3 length is 15 residues. The CDR3 sequence: CASSHLGGRGETQYF. Written as DNA, the CDR3 is TGTGCCAGCAGTCACCTGGGAGGGCGAGGGGAGACCCAGTACTTC.

V gene TRBV11-2 combines with J gene TRBJ2-7; 11 bases are a match to TRBD2. CDR1 is SGHAT, CDR2 FQNNGV, per germline. The CDR3 totals 14 residues. J was trimmed by 4 bases and V by 5 bases; bases with no gene match: 4. The chain's CDR3 is CASSGGTSGYEQYF. In DNA, the CDR3 is TGTGCCAGCAGCGGCGGGACTAGCGGATACGAGCAGTACTTC.

The chain recombines TRBV5-1 with TRBJ1-1, with a weak D call TRBD1 (6 bases). The CDR3 totals 16 residues. The V gene lost 4 bases and the J gene lost 1 base, with 17 bases spanning the gap. The germline V gene encodes CDR1 SGHRS and CDR2 YFSETQ. CDR3 sequence reads: CASSPRKDSSNTEAFF. CDR3 bases: TGCGCCAGCAGCCCTAGAAAGGACAGCTCGAACACTGAAGCTTTCTTT.

To note about this clone: Germline and junction disagree at one end, which may indicate a read error. The chain has TRBV5-1 and TRBJ1-1; D is possibly TRBD1 (5 bases). Germline CDR1 reads SGHRS; CDR2 reads YFSETQ. This CDR3 is built from 14 residues. The CDR3 here is CASSLRSGNTEAFF. In DNA form, the CDR3 reads TGCGCCAGCAGCTTAAGGTCAGGGAACACTGAGGCTTTCTTT.

This chain connects TRBV27 to TRBJ2-5, with TRBD1 identical over 11 bases. Germline loops: CDR1 MNHEY, CDR2 SMNVEV (reference sequence). V trimming: 0 bases; J trimming: 4 bases; junction bases outside the gene matches: 4. This CDR3 has 16 residues. Written as DNA, the CDR3 is TGTGCCAGCAGTTTATCGGGACAGGGGGGACGAGAGACCCAGTACTTC. Encoded protein: CASSLSGQGGRETQYF.

This clone has more than one count but fewer than ten. This rearrangement joins TRBV10-3 to TRBJ2-6, with D tentatively TRBD1 (6 bases). Germline lookup yields CDR1 ENHRY and CDR2 SYGVKD. Trimming stripped 3 bases from V and 8 bases from J, with 11 bases between. The CDR3 contains 14 residues. The CDR3 bases are TGTGCCATCAGTGATACAGGGTTAACCAACGTCCTGACTTTC. Translation gives CAISDTGLTNVLTF.

This rearrangement joins TRBV2 to TRBJ1-5, with 7 positions matching TRBD1. The CDR3 length is 17 residues. Germline CDR1 SNHLY, CDR2 FYNNEI. V dropped 4 bases and J dropped 7; count of bases not matched to a gene: 16. The CDR3 is CASSVQGGRGNWQPQHF. CDR3 DNA: TGTGCCAGCAGTGTTCAAGGCGGCAGGGGGAATTGGCAGCCCCAGCATTTT.

V is TRBV28 and J is TRBJ2-7, with 9 bases identical to TRBD2. The germline V gene encodes CDR1 MDHEN and CDR2 SYDVKM. This CDR3 comprises 13 residues. J lost 6 bases, V lost 5 bases, and 5 bases had no gene match. The CDR3 here is CASSIAGVREQYF. The CDR3 DNA is TGTGCCAGCAGTATAGCGGGAGTACGCGAGCAGTACTTC.

This chain joins TRBV15 and TRBJ1-5, with D unresolved. The germline V gene encodes CDR1 LNHNV and CDR2 YYDKDF (reference sequence). There are 13 residues in the CDR3. The V and J ends lost 1 base and 7 bases respectively, with 8 bases between them. The CDR3 DNA reads as TGTGCCACCAGCAGAGGTAGATACCAGCCCCAGCATTTT. The encoded protein is CATSRGRYQPQHF.

The chain links TRBV28 to TRBJ1-3, with TRBD1 as a possible D gene (6 bases). In germline, CDR1 is MDHEN, CDR2 SYDVKM. CDR3 size: 11 residues. Trimming pared 11 bases from V and 4 bases from J, leaving 9 bases between. The CDR3 sequence is CAWGRGNTIYF. The CDR3 DNA sequence: TGTGCCTGGGGGCGCGGAAACACCATATATTTT.

This clone has a single count. This chain connects TRBV7-3 to TRBJ2-3; TRBD2 aligns across 13 bases. The junction had 6 bases not matched to a gene; V was cut back by 5 bases and J by 4 bases. CDR1 is SGHTA, CDR2 FQGTGA, per germline. This CDR3 is 16 amino acids long. The CDR3 region has the DNA TGTGCCAGCAGCCATACTAGCGGGGGGGCCTCAGATACGCAGTATTTT. It is translated as CASSHTSGGASDTQYF.

This clone occurred a few times. The V and J genes are TRBV5-4 and TRBJ2-6, with D possibly TRBD1 on 5 matching bases. Germline V gives CDR1 SGHNT, CDR2 YYREEE (reference sequence). The CDR3 runs to 16 residues. V shed 5 bases and J shed 0 bases, with 12 bases lying between them. In DNA, the CDR3 is TGTGCCAGCAGTTTCTACAGGAACTCTGGGGCCAACGTCCTGACTTTC. As protein: CASSFYRNSGANVLTF.